The clone carrying this T cell receptor beta chain showed up just a few times. Its antigen is still unknown. The data stem from a study of a mutant IDH1 vaccine in newly diagnosed glioma. Whole-study context: Mean patient age was approximately 40 years; 62.5% were male and roughly 38% female. Standard pretreatment was either radiotherapy, temozolomide, or, for most, radiochemotherapy with temozolomide.

The CDR3 is made up of 15 amino acids. V lost 3 bases and J 7 bases, leaving 17 bases between the germline ends. Germline-derived CDR1 and CDR2 are SGDLS and YYNGEE. Using immunoSEQ multiplex PCR, the repertoire was profiled, and TCRdb retains in-frame clones only, with some absent. This table has approximately 60,000 clones, 85% to 90% appearing once. Time point described: week 35, safety follow-up. Every vaccine dose comprised 300 ug of mutant IDH1 20-mer peptide plus topical imiquimod. Donors' newly diagnosed IDH1-mutant WHO grade 3 or 4 astrocytomas lacked nuclear ATRX. The sample here was PBMCs, taken from a glioma patient whose treatment included an IDH1 peptide vaccine. The V gene is TRBV9, the J gene TRBJ1-3, with a possible D match to TRBD1 (6 bases). The receptor was derived from a middle-aged man with glioma. CDR3 loop: CASSGNRVVGNTIYF. The CDR3, as DNA: TGTGCCAGCAGCGGAAACAGGGTAGTAGGCAACACCATATATTTT. Together with reference TRBV9 and TRBJ1-3, the CDR3 gives the full variable domain: DSGVTQTPKHLITATGQRVTLRCSPRSGDLSVYWYQQSLDQGLQFLIQYYNGEERAKGNILERFSAQQFPDLHSELNLSSLELGDSALYFCASSGNRVVGNTIYFGEGSWLTVV.